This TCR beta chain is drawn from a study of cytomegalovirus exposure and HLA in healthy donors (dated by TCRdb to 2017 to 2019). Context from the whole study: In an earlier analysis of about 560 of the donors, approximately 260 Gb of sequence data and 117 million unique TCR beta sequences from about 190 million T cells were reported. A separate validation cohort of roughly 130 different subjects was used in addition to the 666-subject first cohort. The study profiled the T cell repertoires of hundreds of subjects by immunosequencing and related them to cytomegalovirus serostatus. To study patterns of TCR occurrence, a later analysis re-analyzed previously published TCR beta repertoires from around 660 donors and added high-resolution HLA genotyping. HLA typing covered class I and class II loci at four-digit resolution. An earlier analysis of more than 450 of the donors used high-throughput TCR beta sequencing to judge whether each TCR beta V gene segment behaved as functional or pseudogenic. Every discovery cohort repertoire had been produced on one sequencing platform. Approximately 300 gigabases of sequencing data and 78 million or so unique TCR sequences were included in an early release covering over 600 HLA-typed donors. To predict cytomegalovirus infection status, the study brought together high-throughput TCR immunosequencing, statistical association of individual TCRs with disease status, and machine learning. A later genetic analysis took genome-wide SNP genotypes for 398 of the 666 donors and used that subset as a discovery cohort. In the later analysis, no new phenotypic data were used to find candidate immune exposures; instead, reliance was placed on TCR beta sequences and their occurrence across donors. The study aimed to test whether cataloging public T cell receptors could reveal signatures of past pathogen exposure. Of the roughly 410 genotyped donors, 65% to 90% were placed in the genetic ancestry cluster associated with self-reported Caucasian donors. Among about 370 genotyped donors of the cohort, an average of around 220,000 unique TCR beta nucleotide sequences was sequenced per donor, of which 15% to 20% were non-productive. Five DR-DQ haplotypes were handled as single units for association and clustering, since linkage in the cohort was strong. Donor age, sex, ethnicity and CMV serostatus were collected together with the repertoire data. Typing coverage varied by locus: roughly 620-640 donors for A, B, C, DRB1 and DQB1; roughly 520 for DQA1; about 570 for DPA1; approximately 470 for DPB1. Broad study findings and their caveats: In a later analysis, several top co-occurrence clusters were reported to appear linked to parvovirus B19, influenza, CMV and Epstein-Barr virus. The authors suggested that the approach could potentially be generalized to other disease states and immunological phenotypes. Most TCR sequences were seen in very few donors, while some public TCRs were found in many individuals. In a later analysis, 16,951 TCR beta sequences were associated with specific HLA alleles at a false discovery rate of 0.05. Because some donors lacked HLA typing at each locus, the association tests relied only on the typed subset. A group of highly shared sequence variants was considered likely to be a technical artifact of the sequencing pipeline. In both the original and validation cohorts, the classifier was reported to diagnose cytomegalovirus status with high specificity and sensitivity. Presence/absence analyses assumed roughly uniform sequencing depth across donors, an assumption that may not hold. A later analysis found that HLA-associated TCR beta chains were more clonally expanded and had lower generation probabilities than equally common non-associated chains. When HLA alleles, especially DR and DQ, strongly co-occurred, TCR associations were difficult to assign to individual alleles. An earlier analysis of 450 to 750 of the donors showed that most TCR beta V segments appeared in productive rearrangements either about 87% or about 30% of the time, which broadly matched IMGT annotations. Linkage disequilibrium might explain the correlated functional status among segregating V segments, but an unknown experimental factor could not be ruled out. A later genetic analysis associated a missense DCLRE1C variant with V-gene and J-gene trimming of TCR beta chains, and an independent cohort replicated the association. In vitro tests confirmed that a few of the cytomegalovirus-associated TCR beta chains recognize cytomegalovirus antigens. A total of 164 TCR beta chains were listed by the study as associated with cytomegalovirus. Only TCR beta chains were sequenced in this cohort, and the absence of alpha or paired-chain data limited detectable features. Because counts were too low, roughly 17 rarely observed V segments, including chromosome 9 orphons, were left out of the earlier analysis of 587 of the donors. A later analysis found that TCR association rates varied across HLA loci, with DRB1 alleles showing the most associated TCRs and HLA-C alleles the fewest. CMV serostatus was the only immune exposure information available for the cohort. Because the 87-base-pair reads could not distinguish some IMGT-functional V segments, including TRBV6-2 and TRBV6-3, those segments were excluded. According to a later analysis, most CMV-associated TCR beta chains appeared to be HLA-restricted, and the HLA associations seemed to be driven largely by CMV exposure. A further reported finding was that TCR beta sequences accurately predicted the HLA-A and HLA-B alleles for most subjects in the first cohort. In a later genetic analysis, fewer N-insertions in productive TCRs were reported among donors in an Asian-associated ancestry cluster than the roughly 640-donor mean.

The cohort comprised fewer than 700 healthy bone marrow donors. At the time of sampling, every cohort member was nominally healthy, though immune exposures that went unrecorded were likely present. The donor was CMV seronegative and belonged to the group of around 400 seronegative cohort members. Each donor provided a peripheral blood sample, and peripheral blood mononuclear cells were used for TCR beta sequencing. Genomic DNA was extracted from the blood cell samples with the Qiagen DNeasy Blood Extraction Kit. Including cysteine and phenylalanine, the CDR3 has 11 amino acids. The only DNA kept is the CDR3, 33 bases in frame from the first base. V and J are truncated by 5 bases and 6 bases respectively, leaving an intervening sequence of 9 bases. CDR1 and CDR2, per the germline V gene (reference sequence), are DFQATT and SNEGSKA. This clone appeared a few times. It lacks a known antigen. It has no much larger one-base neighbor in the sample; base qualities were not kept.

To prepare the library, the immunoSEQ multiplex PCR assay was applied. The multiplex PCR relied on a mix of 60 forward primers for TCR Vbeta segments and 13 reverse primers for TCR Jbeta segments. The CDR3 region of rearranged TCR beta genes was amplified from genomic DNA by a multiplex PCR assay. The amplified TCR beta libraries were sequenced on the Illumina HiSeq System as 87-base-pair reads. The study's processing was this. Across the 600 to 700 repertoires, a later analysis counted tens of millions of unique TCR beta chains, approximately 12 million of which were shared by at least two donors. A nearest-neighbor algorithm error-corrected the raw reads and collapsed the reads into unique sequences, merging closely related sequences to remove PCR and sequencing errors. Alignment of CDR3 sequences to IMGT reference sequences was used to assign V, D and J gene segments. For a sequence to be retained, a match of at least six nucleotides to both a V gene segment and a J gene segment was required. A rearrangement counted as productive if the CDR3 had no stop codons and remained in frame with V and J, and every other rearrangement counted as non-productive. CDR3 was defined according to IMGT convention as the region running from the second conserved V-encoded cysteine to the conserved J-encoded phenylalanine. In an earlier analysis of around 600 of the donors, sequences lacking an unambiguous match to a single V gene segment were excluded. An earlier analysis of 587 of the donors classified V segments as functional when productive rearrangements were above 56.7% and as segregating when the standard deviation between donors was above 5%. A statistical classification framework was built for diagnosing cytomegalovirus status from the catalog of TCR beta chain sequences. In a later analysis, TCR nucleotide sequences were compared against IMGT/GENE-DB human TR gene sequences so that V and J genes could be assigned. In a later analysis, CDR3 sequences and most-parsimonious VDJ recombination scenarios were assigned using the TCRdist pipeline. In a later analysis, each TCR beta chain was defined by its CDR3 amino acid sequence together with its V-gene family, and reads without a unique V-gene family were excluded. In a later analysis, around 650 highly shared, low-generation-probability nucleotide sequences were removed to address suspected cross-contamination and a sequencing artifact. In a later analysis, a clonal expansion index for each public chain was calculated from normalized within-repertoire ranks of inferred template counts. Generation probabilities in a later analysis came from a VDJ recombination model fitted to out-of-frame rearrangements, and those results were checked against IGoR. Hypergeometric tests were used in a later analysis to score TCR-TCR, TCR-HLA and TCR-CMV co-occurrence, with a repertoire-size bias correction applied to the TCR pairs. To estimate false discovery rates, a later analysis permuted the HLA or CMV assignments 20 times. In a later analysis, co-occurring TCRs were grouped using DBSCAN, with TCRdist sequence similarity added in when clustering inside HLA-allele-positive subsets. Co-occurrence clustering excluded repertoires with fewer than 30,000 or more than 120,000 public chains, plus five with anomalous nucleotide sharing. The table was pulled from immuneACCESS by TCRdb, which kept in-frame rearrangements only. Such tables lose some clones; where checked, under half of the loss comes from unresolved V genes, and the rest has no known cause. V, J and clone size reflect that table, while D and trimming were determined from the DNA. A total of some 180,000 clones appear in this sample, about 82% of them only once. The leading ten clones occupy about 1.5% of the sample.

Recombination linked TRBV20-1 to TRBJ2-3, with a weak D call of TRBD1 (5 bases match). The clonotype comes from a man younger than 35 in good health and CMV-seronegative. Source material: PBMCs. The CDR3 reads CSAATADTQYF. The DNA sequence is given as TGCAGTGCTGCGACAGCGGATACGCAGTATTTT.